The T cell receptor beta chain under discussion was sequenced for a study of shared clonotypes between healthy human individuals. CDR1 and CDR2 from the germline V gene are SGHRS and YFSETQ. V dropped 7 bases and J dropped 10 bases, with 20 bases sitting between them. CDR3 length: 13 residues. Whole-study results and caveats: The represented genetic and exposure-history diversity was limited by the small number of donors.

Remarks on this clone: What it binds is unknown.

Some clones are missing from TCRdb's copy, which holds only in-frame ones; the method was immunoSEQ multiplex PCR. Among 2 million to 2.5 million clones, nearly 97% were seen once, and the ten largest hold roughly 0.13%. The genes are TRBV5-1 and TRBJ1-1; D might be TRBD1 (6 bases). Sequenced input: naive CD4+ T cells sorted from blood. Subset: CD45RA+ positively selected. The clonotype was recovered from a young man in good health. The CDR3 loop is CASLPTVGGPAFF. The DNA of the CDR3 is TGCGCCAGCTTACCCACCGTCGGGGGGCCAGCTTTCTTT.